This record concerns one TCR beta chain sequence. The antigen is undetermined. The record originates from a study of cytomegalovirus exposure and HLA in healthy donors. Overall study results and limits: A later analysis reported that several of the most significant clusters appeared to be linked to common viral pathogens, among them Epstein-Barr virus.

PCR primers comprised 60 Vbeta and 13 Jbeta primers. TCRdb keeps only in-frame clones here, not all; method: immunoSEQ multiplex PCR. The sample contains some 190,000 clones, over 75% of which appear only once. The sequence derives from a man aged 18 to 30 in good health and CMV-seronegative. Material for sequencing was PBMCs.

The DNA for the CDR3 is TGTGCCAGCTCGGTAAGGGAGAGCCAAGAGACCCAGTACTTC. Translation gives CASSVRESQETQYF. The chain carries TRBV18 and TRBJ2-5; possible D gene TRBD2, 5 bases. The V end lost 6 bases, the J end lost 1 base, and 12 bases lay between the germline ends. Germline CDR1 is KGHSH and CDR2 is LQKENI. The CDR3 loop spans 14 amino acids.